Listed here is a single T cell receptor beta chain. This record belongs to a study of blood T cell repertoires in COVID-19. The V and J ends lost 0 bases and 4 bases respectively, with 25 bases between them. Germline CDR1 reads LGHNT; CDR2 reads FRNRAP. There are 20 residues in the CDR3. Libraries were prepared by immunoSEQ multiplex PCR; TCRdb keeps only in-frame clonotypes and omits some of them. The sample contains around 430,000 clones, around nine tenths of which appear only once. The chain couples TRBV12-5 to TRBJ1-3; tentatively, D is TRBD1 (5 bases). This receptor was obtained from a woman aged 50 to 65 who had recovered from COVID-19. Sequenced: PBMCs or T cells enriched from blood (not recorded which). CDR3 sequence: CASGLVLVRGRDFSGNTIYF. DNA for the CDR3: TGTGCTAGTGGTTTGGTTCTTGTTAGGGGCAGGGACTTTTCGGGAAACACCATATATTTT.